This section outlines one T cell receptor (beta chain) sequence together with its context. Its antigen is still unknown. The sample belongs to a study of tumor-infiltrating lymphocytes in glioblastoma multiforme. This CDR3 spans 15 amino acids. V dropped 6 bases and J dropped 0 bases, with 16 bases sitting between them. The germline gives CDR1 DFQATT, CDR2 SNEGSKA (reference sequence). Findings of the study overall: Functional subtype sorting of these T cells was not performed. RNA-based TCR sequencing may distort clone frequencies, since cells carry unequal TCR transcript numbers. TCR plus mutation findings rest on a single glioblastoma patient.

TCR beta libraries were built from RNA through three nested multiplex PCR rounds using modified ARM-PCR. Unique molecular identifiers were not described for the libraries. TCRdb re-called the multiplex PCR reads with MiXCR, one entry per CDR3 protein. In the table there are 15,000 to 20,000 distinct CDR3 sequences, about two thirds of which are singletons. Sequenced input: peripheral blood. The chain has TRBV20-1 and TRBJ2-3; maybe TRBD1 (6 bases). The TCR comes from a male donor with glioblastoma. CDR3: CSAAPRGLSTDTQYF. In DNA form, the CDR3 reads TGCAGTGCCGCCCCCAGGGGTTTGAGCACAGATACGCAGTATTTT.